Presented here are 3 T cell receptor beta chains from one specimen sequenced in a study of early T cells in non-severe SARS-CoV-2 infection. TCRdb used MiXCR to reprocess the 5' RACE reads, holding one entry per CDR3 protein. The sample carries some 30,000 distinct CDR3 sequences, roughly 5% recorded once. The sample consisted of whole blood. These receptors all come from an adult who was a healthcare worker with PCR-confirmed SARS-CoV-2 infection or an uninfected control (not recorded which).

This clonotype was seen repeatedly, ten times or more. The chain has TRBV10-1 and TRBJ2-1; D may be TRBD1 (5 bases). The CDR3 covers 12 residues. CDR1 and CDR2 (germline): WNHNN, SYGVQD (reference sequence). Trimming left V 5 bases short and J 10 bases short, with 12 bases between. CDR3 residues: CASSRAKGEQFF. The CDR3 bases are TGCGCCAGCAGTAGGGCGAAGGGGGAGCAGTTCTTC.

This chain uses TRBV7-6 with TRBJ1-5; weak D call: TRBD1 (6 bases). CDR3 length: 17 residues. The V gene lost 5 bases and the J gene lost 0 bases, with 17 bases spanning the gap. The germline V gene has CDR1 SGHVS and CDR2 FNYEAQ. This CDR3 is CASSPQGWGTSNQPQHF. The CDR3 DNA follows: TGTGCCAGCAGCCCCCAGGGGTGGGGTACTAGCAATCAGCCCCAGCATTTT.

There are a few counts of this clonotype. The V gene is TRBV24-1, the J gene TRBJ2-3; 10 positions agree with TRBD2. V lost 3 bases, J lost 4 bases, and 15 bases stayed unmatched. CDR3 length: 19 amino acids. CDR1 and CDR2 (germline): KGHDR, SFDVKD. CDR3 DNA: TGTGCCACCAGTGATCGTGGGACTAGCGCACCGCATCACCCAGATACGCAGTATTTT. Its protein is CATSDRGTSAPHHPDTQYF.